What follows are 24 T cell receptor beta chains derived from one specimen sequenced in a study of T cells after yellow fever vaccination. One entry per CDR3 protein, called by TCRdb with MiXCR from the 5' RACE reads. Here the sample spans some 320,000 distinct CDR3 sequences, around 10% being singletons. The sample in question was CD4+ T cells sorted from PBMCs, obtained 5 days after the yellow fever booster vaccination. These receptors were taken from a man aged 18-30 years who received the YFV17D yellow fever vaccine.

The V call is TRBV12-3 or TRBV12-4, the J call TRBJ2-5; D not certain. The CDR3 length is 13 residues. V lost 6 bases and J lost 2, with 10 bases in between. The CDR3 spells CASSKNLQETQYF. CDR3 nucleotides: TGTGCCAGCAGCAAGAACCTACAAGAGACCCAGTACTTC.

V is TRBV5-4 and J is TRBJ2-5; D uncertain. The CDR3 consists of 14 residues. CDR1 is SGHNT and CDR2 is YYREEE in the germline V gene (reference sequence). V lost 0 bases and J 0 bases, leaving 6 bases between the germline ends. CDR3 sequence reads: CASSLDLHQETQYF. CDR3 coding DNA: TGTGCCAGCAGCTTGGATCTTCACCAAGAGACCCAGTACTTC.

The sample holds a few counts of this clonotype. A much larger clone sits a single nucleotide away, making a read error possible. The V gene is TRBV9, the J gene TRBJ2-3, with 8 bases aligning to TRBD1. This CDR3 contains 14 residues. Germline trimming cut 3 bases from V and 1 base from J; bases unmatched to any gene: 1. Germline V lookup: CDR1 SGDLS, CDR2 YYNGEE. CDR3 amino acids: CASSGGQGTDTQYF. Here the CDR3 DNA reads TGTGCCAGCAGCGGGGGACAGGGCACAGATACGCAGTATTTT.

V usage is TRBV20-1 and J usage is TRBJ2-6; the D gene is possibly TRBD1 (6 bases). This CDR3 spans 14 amino acids. Germline CDR1 DFQATT, CDR2 SNEGSKA (reference sequence). V was pared by 6 bases and J by 3 bases, with 12 bases between. In DNA, the CDR3 is TGCAGTGCACTTACAGGGCGTGGGGCCAACGTCCTGACTTTC. Translating gives CSALTGRGANVLTF.

This clonotype was counted only a few times. The chain employs TRBV20-1 and TRBJ2-7; D not certain. Germline-derived CDR1 and CDR2 are DFQATT and SNEGSKA (reference sequence). This CDR3 has 11 residues. Trimming removed 3 bases at V and 5 bases at J, with 8 bases between. The CDR3 bases are TGCAGTGCTAGTCCTGGGCACGAGCAGTACGTC. Translating gives CSASPGHEQYV.

The rearrangement joins TRBV20-1 to TRBJ2-5, with TRBD1 matching 9 bases. The CDR3 extends over 14 amino acids. Germline V gives CDR1 DFQATT, CDR2 SNEGSKA (reference sequence). V lost 5 bases, J lost 5 bases, and 9 bases stayed unmatched. CDR3: CSAGPGTGYETQYF. CDR3 nucleotides: TGCAGTGCTGGACCTGGGACAGGGTACGAGACCCAGTACTTC.

The CDR3 loop is CASSAPTSQETQYF. The CDR3 DNA reads TGTGCCAGCAGTGCCCCAACATCCCAAGAGACCCAGTACTTC. This chain joins TRBV6-2 or TRBV6-3 and TRBJ2-5; D uncertain. CDR1 is MNHEY and CDR2 is SVGEGT in the germline V gene. The ends were cut back, 5 bases at V and 1 base at J, with 11 bases in the middle. The CDR3 extends over 14 amino acids.

This clonotype has a count of ten or more. The CDR3 DNA reads TGTGCCAGCAGTCACCTATACAATGAGCAGTTCTTC. It encodes CASSHLYNEQFF. The chain links TRBV27 to TRBJ2-1; D uncertain. Germline V gene lookup returns CDR1 MNHEY and CDR2 SMNVEV (reference sequence). The CDR3 extends over 12 amino acids. Trimming shortened V by 5 bases and J by 4 bases, and 6 bases separated the two germline ends.

This clonotype was recorded at least ten times. The chain combines TRBV25-1 with TRBJ2-1, with TRBD2 matching 10 bases. This CDR3 contains 16 residues. V shed 1 base and J 3 bases; nucleotides not matched to a gene: 3. The germline V gene has CDR1 MGHDK and CDR2 SYGVNS. CDR3 in amino acids: CASSEFRTSGYNEQFF. The DNA for the CDR3 is TGTGCCAGCAGTGAATTCCGGACTAGCGGCTACAATGAGCAGTTCTTC.

This chain connects TRBV10-3 to TRBJ2-1, with unresolved D. The CDR3 has 13 amino acids. Trimming pared 6 bases from V and 5 bases from J, leaving 11 bases between. Per germline, CDR1 ENHRY and CDR2 SYGVKD. Here the CDR3 reads CAIRPGPDNEQFF. Here the CDR3 DNA reads TGTGCCATCAGGCCAGGACCGGACAATGAGCAGTTCTTC.

The CDR3 spells CSASQGYNQPQHF. CDR3 nucleotide sequence: TGCAGTGCTAGCCAGGGATACAATCAGCCCCAGCATTTT. The chain joins TRBV20-1 to TRBJ1-5; tentative D call: TRBD1 (5 bases). The CDR3 has 13 amino acids. Germline V gene lookup returns CDR1 DFQATT and CDR2 SNEGSKA (reference sequence). The germline V and J ends were trimmed by 3 bases and 3 bases, with 9 bases remaining between them.

This rearrangement joins TRBV4-2 to TRBJ2-5, with 10 bases lining up with TRBD1. The CDR3 has 15 residues. Germline trimming cut 8 bases from V and 5 bases from J; bases unmatched to any gene: 11. Germline V CDR1 and CDR2: LGHNA, YNFKEQ. CDR3 nucleotides: TGTGCCAGCTCACCGGGACAGGGGTTGGGTGAGACCCAGTACTTC. Translated: CASSPGQGLGETQYF.

This clonotype was recorded at least ten times. J is TRBJ2-2 and V is TRBV4-1; D remains ambiguous. The V gene's germline CDR1 is MGHRA and CDR2 YSYEKL. This CDR3 has 13 residues. Trimming shortened V by 1 base and J by 6 bases, and 6 bases separated the two germline ends. The DNA for the CDR3 is TGCGCCAGCAGCCAAGCACCGGCCGGGGAGCTGTTTTTT. Translation gives CASSQAPAGELFF.

This clonotype has a handful of counts. The V call is TRBV25-1, the J call TRBJ2-5; tentatively, D is TRBD2 (5 bases). V was shortened by 2 bases and J by 1 base, with 11 bases between the two germline ends. Germline loops: CDR1 MGHDK, CDR2 SYGVNS. The CDR3 runs 15 residues. Written as DNA, the CDR3 is TGTGCCAGCAGTGAACCTGGGAGTACCCAAGAGACCCAGTACTTC. Amino acid sequence: CASSEPGSTQETQYF.

This clonotype showed up many times. This chain connects TRBV7-2 to TRBJ2-2, with D perhaps matching TRBD2 (5 bases). In germline, CDR1 is SGHTA, CDR2 FQGNSA. V lost 8 bases and J 1 base, leaving 11 bases between the germline ends. CDR3 length equals 14 residues. In DNA form, the CDR3 reads TGTGCCAGCTACCCCGGGGTGAACACCGGGGAGCTGTTTTTT. Translated: CASYPGVNTGELFF. The variable domain in full, completed from reference TRBV7-2 and TRBJ2-2, reads GAGVSQSPSNKVTEKGKDVELRCDPISGHTALYWYRQSLGQGLEFLIYFQGNSAPDKSGLPSDRFSAERTGGSVSTLTIQRTQQEDSAVYLCASYPGVNTGELFFGEGSRLTVL.

This clonotype was counted between two and nine times. This chain joins TRBV10-3 and TRBJ2-1, with D maybe TRBD1 (5 bases). V was cut by 3 bases and J by 3 bases, with 6 bases left in between. Germline loops: CDR1 ENHRY, CDR2 SYGVKD. This CDR3 has 13 residues. CDR3 protein: CAISEDSYNEQFF. The CDR3 DNA reads TGTGCCATCAGTGAAGACAGCTACAATGAGCAGTTCTTC.

This clonotype has a count of ten or more. This chain links TRBV7-7 with TRBJ2-3; 7 bases map to TRBD1. The length of the CDR3 is 14 residues. The V gene end was trimmed by 4 bases and the J gene end by 3 bases; junction bases not matched to a gene: 4. Germline CDR1 is SSHAT and CDR2 is FNYEAQ (reference sequence). Written as DNA, the CDR3 is TGTGCCAGCAGCTCCGGACAGGCTACAGATACGCAGTATTTT. This codes for CASSSGQATDTQYF.

This rearrangement joins TRBV20-1 to TRBJ2-5; D might be TRBD2 (6 bases). The CDR3 has 13 residues. The ends were cut back, 3 bases at V and 0 bases at J, with 8 bases in the middle. Germline loops: CDR1 DFQATT, CDR2 SNEGSKA (reference sequence). CDR3 DNA sequence: TGCAGTGCTAGTCGGGGGTACCAAGAGACCCAGTACTTC. It encodes CSASRGYQETQYF.

The chain carries TRBV2 and TRBJ2-2; D is unclear. Trimming removed 2 bases at V and 6 bases at J, with 10 bases between. Germline CDR1 SNHLY, CDR2 FYNNEI. The CDR3 covers 14 residues. The CDR3 coding sequence is TGTGCCAGCAGTGAAATGCTGTGGGCCGGGGAGCTGTTTTTT. This translates into CASSEMLWAGELFF.

V usage is TRBV7-8 and J usage is TRBJ2-5, with TRBD2 matching over 11 bases. The length of the CDR3 is 17 residues. V lost 5 bases to trimming and J lost 5 bases; unmatched junction nucleotides: 13. Germline lookup yields CDR1 SGHVS and CDR2 FQNEAQ. CDR3 region: CASSTGLAARGVETQYF. CDR3 nucleotide sequence: TGTGCCAGCAGCACGGGACTAGCGGCCCGTGGGGTCGAGACCCAGTACTTC.

The V call is TRBV9, the J call TRBJ2-1; 7 nucleotides align to TRBD1. Germline CDR1 SGDLS, CDR2 YYNGEE. The V gene end was trimmed by 0 bases and the J gene end by 5 bases; junction bases not matched to a gene: 5. The CDR3 is 15 residues long. CDR3 sequence: CASSVGGTANNEQFF. The CDR3 DNA sequence: TGTGCCAGCAGCGTAGGAGGGACAGCTAACAATGAGCAGTTCTTC.

The chain uses TRBV6-1 and TRBJ2-1; either TRBD1 or TRBD2 may supply D (5 bases each). The length of the CDR3 is 15 residues. CDR1 MNHNS and CDR2 SASEGT come from the germline V gene. V dropped 3 bases and J dropped 6 bases, with 15 bases sitting between them. CDR3 sequence reads: CASSEGTGPTNEQFF. DNA for the CDR3: TGTGCCAGCAGTGAGGGTACGGGGCCCACCAATGAGCAGTTCTTC.

This clonotype appeared many times. V usage is TRBV12-3 or TRBV12-4 and J usage is TRBJ2-2; no definite D call. This CDR3 is 13 amino acids long. The V gene lost 6 bases and the J gene lost 5 bases, with 10 bases spanning the gap. The CDR3 here is CASSLLGTGELFF. The CDR3 DNA reads as TGTGCCAGCAGCTTACTGGGAACCGGGGAGCTGTTTTTT.

The sample holds a few counts of this clonotype. The chain links TRBV18 to TRBJ2-7; weak D call: TRBD2 (7 bases). V lost 3 bases, J lost 2 bases, and 14 bases lay in between. Germline values: CDR1 KGHSH, CDR2 LQKENI. CDR3 size: 15 residues. In DNA, the CDR3 is TGTGCCAGCTCACCCGGGGGCGGGGGCCCCTACGAGCAGTACGTC. It translates to CASSPGGGGPYEQYV.